The 28 T cell receptor beta chains presented below share a single source sample, sequenced in a study of blood T cell repertoires in COVID-19. Assay: immunoSEQ multiplex PCR; the TCRdb copy retains only in-frame clones and omits some. Of hundreds of thousands of clones in the sample, approximately 86% are singletons; the top ten hold nearly 6.5%. Sequenced: PBMCs or T cells enriched from blood (not recorded which). These TCRs come from a woman aged 30 to 39 with acute COVID-19.

This clone has just a few counts. The chain has TRBV15 and TRBJ1-1, with 7 nucleotides matching TRBD1. The CDR3 covers 14 residues. Germline V CDR1 and CDR2: LNHNV, YYDKDF (reference sequence). Trimming took 3 bases from V and 8 from J; bases not matched to a gene: 9. The CDR3 nucleotides read TGTGCCACCAGCAGCGGGAACAGGGGCCCAGAAGCTTTCTTT. This translates into CATSSGNRGPEAFF. The full variable domain, its missing parts supplied by reference TRBV15 and TRBJ1-1, is DAMVIQNPRYQVTQFGKPVTLSCSQTLNHNVMYWYQQKSSQAPKLLFHYYDKDFNNEADTPDNFQSRRPNTSFCFLDIRSPGLGDTAMYLCATSSGNRGPEAFFGQGTRLTVV.

This clone appeared once. The chain joins TRBV3-1 (or the pseudogene TRBV3-2) to TRBJ1-2; 7 bases fit TRBD1. The germline V gene has CDR1 LGHDT and CDR2 YNNKEL (reference sequence). The J segment lost 0 bases and the V segment lost 1 base, leaving 5 bases of the junction unmatched. The CDR3 is 16 amino acids. The CDR3 is CASSQGQGLPNYGYTF. The CDR3 bases are TGTGCCAGCAGCCAAGGACAGGGTTTACCTAACTATGGCTACACCTTC.

This chain connects TRBV24-1 to TRBJ2-2, with a weak D call TRBD1 (6 bases). V dropped 0 bases and J dropped 2 bases, with 9 bases sitting between them. In germline, CDR1 is KGHDR, CDR2 SFDVKD. This CDR3 contains 16 residues. The CDR3 reads CATSDLGRGNTGELFF. The CDR3 DNA follows: TGTGCCACCAGTGATTTGGGCAGGGGAAACACCGGGGAGCTGTTTTTT.

This sequence joins TRBV28 and TRBJ1-2, with TRBD1 matching 7 bases. The length of the CDR3 is 18 residues. Per the germline V gene, CDR1 is MDHEN and CDR2 is SYDVKM. V shed 5 bases and J 7 bases; nucleotides not matched to a gene: 22. CDR3 sequence (DNA): TGTGCCAGCAGTAGAGGGGGCGCGGGGGGTAATCAACGGGCTGGCTACACCTTC. This sequence encodes CASSRGGAGGNQRAGYTF.

The V and J genes are TRBV5-1 and TRBJ2-2; D may be TRBD2 (5 bases). Germline CDR1 and CDR2: SGHRS and YFSETQ. CDR3 length: 13 amino acids. Between the trimmed V and J ends, which lost 1 base and 6 bases, there was a span of 7 bases. The CDR3 coding sequence is TGCGCCAGCAGCTTGCTCGGGGCCGGGGAGCTGTTTTTT. This translates into CASSLLGAGELFF.

The chain carries TRBV14 and TRBJ1-2; 8 bases are a match to TRBD1. The ends lost 4 bases at V and 3 bases at J; junction bases unmatched: 4. The germline gives CDR1 SGHDN, CDR2 FVKESK. This CDR3 has 14 residues. CDR3 nucleotide sequence: TGTGCCAGCAGCCCCTTCAGGGGGCACTATGGCTACACCTTC. Translated: CASSPFRGHYGYTF.

CDR3 coding DNA: TGTGCCAGCAGCCCAGGACAAGTCCAGGAGACCCAGTACTTC. Translation gives CASSPGQVQETQYF. The V call is TRBV5-4, the J call TRBJ2-5, with D perhaps matching TRBD1 (5 bases). Trimming cost V 4 bases and J 5 bases, with 15 bases left between them. The germline V gene encodes CDR1 SGHNT and CDR2 YYREEE (reference sequence). The CDR3 has 14 residues.

The DNA for the CDR3 is TGTGCCAGCAGCGAAACAGGGGGTACCTATCAGCCCCAGCATTTT. Translated: CASSETGGTYQPQHF. The rearrangement joins TRBV7-6 to TRBJ1-5; the match to TRBD1 covers 8 bases. Per the germline V gene, CDR1 is SGHVS and CDR2 is FNYEAQ. The CDR3 covers 15 residues. J gave up 5 bases and V 5 bases, and 8 bases lay outside the gene matches.

The chain recombines TRBV25-1 with TRBJ2-6; D is uncertain. The CDR3 is made up of 16 amino acids. Trimming stripped 0 bases from V and 1 base from J, with 7 bases between. CDR1 is MGHDK, CDR2 SYGVNS, per germline. DNA of the CDR3: TGTGCCAGCAGTGAATATTCCAGGTCTGGGGCCAACGTCCTGACTTTC. Protein product: CASSEYSRSGANVLTF.

This clone was detected only once. The CDR3 is CASSSSLATYEQYF. CDR3 in DNA: TGTGCCAGCAGTTCCTCTCTAGCTACCTACGAGCAGTACTTC. This sequence joins TRBV13 and TRBJ2-7; weak D call: TRBD2 (5 bases). Germline V gene lookup returns CDR1 PRHDT and CDR2 FYEKMQ (reference sequence). Trimming removed 6 bases at V and 2 bases at J, with 14 bases between. The CDR3 covers 14 residues.

The chain is built from TRBV6-1 and TRBJ1-2; D is unresolved. The germline CDR1 and CDR2 sequences are MNHNS and SASEGT. With 3 bases removed from V and 6 bases from J, the gap between germline ends came to 5 bases. The CDR3 loop spans 11 amino acids. The CDR3 bases are TGTGCCAGCAGTGAGAGGGATGGCTACACCTTC. Translated, it gives CASSERDGYTF.

This clone came up a few times. The chain joins TRBV28 to TRBJ1-2; D unresolved. The CDR3 spans 15 residues. V lost 2 bases and J lost 4, with 14 bases in between. Germline V gene sequence: CDR1 MDHEN, CDR2 SYDVKM. CDR3: CASSLLWGAPYGYTF. The CDR3 region has the DNA TGTGCCAGCAGTTTACTGTGGGGAGCCCCCTATGGCTACACCTTC.

This clone occurred once. The chain carries TRBV5-1 and TRBJ1-1, with 7 bases that match TRBD1. Germline CDR1 and CDR2: SGHRS and YFSETQ. CDR3 length equals 14 residues. V lost 4 bases, J lost 1 base, and 4 bases stayed unmatched. DNA for the CDR3: TGCGCCAGCAGCAAGGGGGACAGGAACACTGAAGCTTTCTTT. The encoded protein is CASSKGDRNTEAFF.

The V call is TRBV5-6, the J call TRBJ2-5; a weak D match, TRBD1 (7 bases). From germline, CDR1 is SGHDT and CDR2 YYEEEE. This CDR3 has 13 amino acids. Trimming took off 7 bases at V and 5 bases at J, with 15 bases between the two ends. Here the CDR3 reads CASSHSGGETQYF. CDR3 nucleotides: TGTGCCAGCTCACATTCAGGGGGGGAGACCCAGTACTTC.

The V and J genes are TRBV19 and TRBJ2-5; unclear D gene. The germline V gene encodes CDR1 LNHDA and CDR2 SQIVND (reference sequence). Between the trimmed V and J ends, which lost 3 bases and 5 bases, there was a span of 10 bases. This CDR3 region has 13 residues. DNA for the CDR3: TGTGCCAGTAGTATTGTCGCCGGGGAGACCCAGTACTTC. Encoded protein: CASSIVAGETQYF.

This clone was recorded once. The rearrangement uses TRBV3-1 (or the pseudogene TRBV3-2) and TRBJ1-1, with TRBD1 matching 7 bases. This CDR3 spans 14 amino acids. Germline V lookup: CDR1 LGHDT, CDR2 YNNKEL (reference sequence). V dropped 0 bases and J dropped 6; count of bases not matched to a gene: 4. CDR3 residues: CASSQEDRAPEAFF. The CDR3, as DNA: TGTGCCAGCAGCCAAGAAGACAGGGCCCCTGAAGCTTTCTTT.

The V and J genes are TRBV10-3 and TRBJ1-2, with D possibly being TRBD1 (5 bases). With 3 bases removed from V and 6 bases from J, the gap between germline ends came to 14 bases. The CDR3 extends over 14 amino acids. CDR1 is ENHRY and CDR2 is SYGVKD in the germline V gene. CDR3 DNA sequence: TGTGCCATCAGTGACCAGGGTCAGGTCGATGGCTACACCTTC. The encoded protein is CAISDQGQVDGYTF.

The chain has TRBV11-3 and TRBJ2-1; D remains ambiguous. Germline-derived CDR1 and CDR2 are SGHNT and YENEEA. Deletions cut 0 bases from V and 0 bases from J, with 12 bases between. The CDR3 runs 17 residues. In DNA form, the CDR3 reads TGTGCCAGCAGCTTAGATCGAGGCGGCAACTCCTACAATGAGCAGTTCTTC. Translating gives CASSLDRGGNSYNEQFF.

The chain carries TRBV28 and TRBJ2-7; TRBD1 matches at 9 bases. CDR3 length: 13 residues. V was pared by 8 bases and J by 3 bases, with 5 bases of the junction left unmatched. The V gene's germline CDR1 is MDHEN and CDR2 SYDVKM. In DNA form, the CDR3 reads TGTGCCAGCGCGCCGGGACAGGGCTACGAGCAGTACTTC. It codes for CASAPGQGYEQYF.

The rearrangement joins TRBV28 to TRBJ2-7; TRBD1 is a possible D gene (5 bases). Per the germline V gene, CDR1 is MDHEN and CDR2 is SYDVKM. With 2 bases removed from V and 4 bases from J, the gap between germline ends came to 15 bases. The CDR3 covers 15 residues. For the CDR3, the DNA is TGTGCCAGCAGTTTAGGTTTCAGGGATCTTTACGAGCAGTACTTC. Residues: CASSLGFRDLYEQYF.

V gene TRBV19 combines with J gene TRBJ2-2; TRBD2 agrees at 8 bases. CDR1 is LNHDA, CDR2 SQIVND, per germline (reference sequence). The length of the CDR3 is 17 residues. Losses at the gene ends were 1 base for V and 2 bases for J; bases not matched to a gene: 6. The CDR3: CASSIGLGRANTGELFF. CDR3 in DNA: TGTGCCAGTAGTATAGGGCTCGGGAGGGCTAACACCGGGGAGCTGTTTTTT.

This chain joins TRBV7-3 and TRBJ2-1, with TRBD2 matching over 11 bases. This CDR3 has 16 amino acids. Germline V gives CDR1 SGHTA, CDR2 FQGTGA. V was clipped by 1 base and J by 4 bases; unmatched bases: 3. The CDR3 is CASSLIGTSGYNEQFF. The CDR3 DNA is TGTGCCAGCAGCTTAATAGGGACTAGCGGTTACAATGAGCAGTTCTTC.

This chain uses TRBV6-5 with TRBJ2-4; possible D gene TRBD2, 6 bases. The CDR3 is 15 amino acids. CDR1 and CDR2 from the germline V gene are MNHEY and SVGAGI. Trimming shortened V by 5 bases and J by 1 base, and 12 bases separated the two germline ends. The CDR3 sequence is CASSTSGEAKNIQYF. The CDR3 bases are TGTGCCAGCAGTACCTCGGGGGAGGCCAAAAACATTCAGTACTTC.

This chain joins TRBV5-5 and TRBJ1-3; TRBD1 is a possible D gene (5 bases). This CDR3 spans 15 amino acids. Germline-derived CDR1 and CDR2 are SGHKS and YYEKEE (reference sequence). The V end lost 2 bases, the J end lost 2 bases, and 11 bases lay between the germline ends. For the CDR3, the DNA is TGTGCCAGCAGCTTACAGACAGAAACTGGAAACACCATATATTTT. Protein product: CASSLQTETGNTIYF.

V is TRBV7-8 and J is TRBJ2-7; possible D gene TRBD2, 6 bases. Germline CDR1 and CDR2: SGHVS and FQNEAQ. The V and J ends lost 7 bases and 2 bases respectively, with 15 bases between them. The CDR3 totals 14 residues. DNA for the CDR3: TGTGCCAGCAACCCTTTAGCGGCACCCTACGAGCAGTACTTC. Protein sequence: CASNPLAAPYEQYF.

J is TRBJ2-1 and V is TRBV15; possibly TRBD2 for D (6 bases). CDR3 length equals 18 residues. Germline V gene lookup returns CDR1 LNHNV and CDR2 YYDKDF (reference sequence). V was pared by 0 bases and J by 6 bases, with 21 bases between. For the CDR3, the DNA is TGTGCCACCAGCAGAGATGGGAGACCAGCGGGTGGGGGCAATGAGCAGTTCTTC. It codes for CATSRDGRPAGGGNEQFF.

V gene TRBV5-1 combines with J gene TRBJ2-1; D might be TRBD2 (5 bases). The CDR3 loop spans 14 amino acids. Germline CDR1 is SGHRS and CDR2 is YFSETQ. V was trimmed by 0 bases and J by 8 bases, leaving 12 bases between them. CDR3 coding DNA: TGCGCCAGCAGCTTGGGGTATTCGGGGTATGAGCAGTTCTTC. Residues: CASSLGYSGYEQFF.

This clone is a singleton in its sample. DNA of the CDR3: TGCGCCAGCAGCTCCACGTGGGGCAGGGAGCTGTTTTTT. It codes for CASSSTWGRELFF. The V gene is TRBV5-1, the J gene TRBJ2-2; possible D gene TRBD1, 5 bases. Germline CDR1 and CDR2: SGHRS and YFSETQ. V was pared by 3 bases and J by 9 bases, with 12 bases between. This CDR3 has 13 residues.